This is a list of T cell receptor beta chains from one sample in a study of T cells in Graves' hyperthyroidism and ophthalmopathy. TCRdb analysed the multiplex PCR reads with MiXCR anew, one entry per CDR3 protein. The table shows approximately 330,000 distinct CDR3 sequences, with about an eighth occurring only once. The specimen sequenced was blood. Receptors originate from a woman in her 40s with Graves' ophthalmopathy. CDR3s include the opening cysteine and the closing phenylalanine or tryptophan. A D gene is named only where the DNA matches it firmly. Not all rows give a size; the values are once, few, many and, for expanded clones, a class.

TRBV3-1	14	NA	TRBJ1-1	many	CASSQEIRGTEAFF	TGTGCCAGCAGCCAAGAGATAAGGGGGACTGAAGCTTTCTTT
TRBV2	13	NA	TRBJ1-2	many	CASRKGAAYGYTF	TGTGCCAGCAGGAAGGGAGCGGCCTATGGCTACACCTTC
TRBV9	14	NA	TRBJ1-1	many	CASSVGGRATEAFF	TGTGCCAGCAGCGTAGGAGGAAGGGCCACTGAAGCTTTCTTT
TRBV7-7	13	NA	TRBJ1-5	NA	CASSLGEGQPQHF	TGTGCTAGCAGCTTAGGGGAGGGTCAGCCCCAGCATTTT
TRBV6-1	14	NA	TRBJ2-2	many	CASSGVGYTGELFF	TGTGCCAGCAGTGGAGTGGGGTACACCGGGGAGCTGTTTTTT
TRBV20-1	16	NA	TRBJ2-2	few	CSARDLTDKAQGRLFF	TGCAGTGCTAGAGACCTTACTGACAAGGCCCAGGGGAGACTGTTTTTT
TRBV5-1	14	NA	TRBJ2-2	few	CASSITEYTGELFF	TGCGCCAGCAGCATAACAGAGTACACCGGGGAGCTGTTTTTT
TRBV29-1	14	NA	TRBJ1-3	many	CSALSEGTGNTIYF	TGCAGCGCTCTCTCCGAAGGTACTGGAAACACCATATATTTT
TRBV6-6	13	NA	TRBJ1-5	many	CASSYPLDQPQHF	TGTGCCAGCAGTTACCCCCTAGATCAGCCCCAGCATTTT
TRBV14	14	NA	TRBJ2-1	NA	CASSQELDYNEQFF	TGTGCCAGCAGCCAAGAGTTAGACTACAATGAGCAGTTCTTC
TRBV12-5	19	TRBD1	TRBJ1-5	NA	CASGLVLGQGGLSNQPQHF	TGTGCTAGTGGTTTGGTATTGGGACAGGGGGGGTTAAGCAATCAGCCCCAGCATTTT
TRBV19	13	NA	TRBJ1-1	many	CASSEVRGTEAFF	TGTGCCAGTAGCGAAGTCAGGGGCACTGAAGCTTTCTTT
TRBV7-9	15	TRBD2	TRBJ2-5	NA	CASSSGLAGGETQYF	TGTGCCAGCAGCTCTGGACTAGCGGGGGGGGAGACCCAGTACTTC
TRBV7-9	15	NA	TRBJ2-7	many	CASSFRGSETSEQYF	TGTGCCAGCAGCTTTCGTGGTAGTGAAACCTCCGAGCAGTACTTC
TRBV12-5	11	NA	TRBJ2-5	NA	CASQSAETQYF	TGTGCTAGTCAATCAGCAGAGACCCAGTACTTC
TRBV19	12	NA	TRBJ2-1	few	CASSIADNEQFF	TGTGCCAGTAGTATAGCAGACAATGAGCAGTTCTTC
TRBV20-1	16	TRBD1	TRBJ1-6	few	CSARDPRQGVNSPLHF	TGCAGTGCTAGAGATCCCCGACAGGGAGTTAATTCACCCCTCCACTTT
TRBV10-2	13	NA	TRBJ2-7	many	CASRGDGYYEQYF	TGCGCCAGCAGGGGGGACGGGTACTACGAGCAGTACTTC
TRBV6-1	13	NA	TRBJ2-2	many	CASSIRGAGELFF	TGTGCCAGCAGCATAAGGGGGGCCGGGGAGCTGTTTTTT
TRBV12-3/TRBV12-4	13	NA	TRBJ2-5	many	CASSLLAGETQYF	TGTGCCAGCAGTTTATTGGCGGGGGAGACCCAGTACTTC
TRBV12-3/TRBV12-4	13	NA	TRBJ1-4	once	CASSEGDLKKLFF	TGTGCCAGCAGTGAAGGGGACCTGAAGAAACTGTTTTTT
TRBV5-6	14	TRBD1	TRBJ1-1	NA	CASSLLARDREAFF	TGTGCCAGCAGCTTGTTAGCTCGGGACAGGGAAGCTTTCTTT
TRBV3-1	19	TRBD1	TRBJ1-4	once	CASSQDGQGVRANNEKLFF	TGTGCCAGCAGCCAAGACGGACAGGGGGTGCGGGCAAATAATGAAAAACTGTTTTTT
TRBV6-2/TRBV6-3	16	TRBD2	TRBJ2-3	many	CASSFKTSGRMNTQYF	TGTGCCAGCAGTTTCAAGACTAGCGGGAGGATGAATACGCAGTATTTT
TRBV24-1	15	NA	TRBJ2-1	many	CATSDSGGRGNEQFF	TGTGCCACCAGTGATTCCGGGGGGCGCGGGAATGAGCAGTTCTTC